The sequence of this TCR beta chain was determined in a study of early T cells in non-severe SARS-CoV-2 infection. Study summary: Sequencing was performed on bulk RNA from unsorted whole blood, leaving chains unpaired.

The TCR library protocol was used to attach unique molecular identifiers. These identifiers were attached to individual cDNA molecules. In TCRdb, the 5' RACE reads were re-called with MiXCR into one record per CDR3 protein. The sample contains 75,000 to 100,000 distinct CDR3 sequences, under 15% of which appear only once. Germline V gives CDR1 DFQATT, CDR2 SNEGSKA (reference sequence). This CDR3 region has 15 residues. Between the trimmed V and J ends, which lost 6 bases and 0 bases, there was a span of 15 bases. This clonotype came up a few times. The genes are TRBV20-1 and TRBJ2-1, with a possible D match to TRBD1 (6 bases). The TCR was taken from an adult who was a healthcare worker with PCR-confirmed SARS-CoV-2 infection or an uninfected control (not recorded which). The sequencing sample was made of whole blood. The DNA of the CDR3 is TGCAGTGCCCCAAACAGGGAGAGCTCCTACAATGAGCAGTTCTTC. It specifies CSAPNRESSYNEQFF.